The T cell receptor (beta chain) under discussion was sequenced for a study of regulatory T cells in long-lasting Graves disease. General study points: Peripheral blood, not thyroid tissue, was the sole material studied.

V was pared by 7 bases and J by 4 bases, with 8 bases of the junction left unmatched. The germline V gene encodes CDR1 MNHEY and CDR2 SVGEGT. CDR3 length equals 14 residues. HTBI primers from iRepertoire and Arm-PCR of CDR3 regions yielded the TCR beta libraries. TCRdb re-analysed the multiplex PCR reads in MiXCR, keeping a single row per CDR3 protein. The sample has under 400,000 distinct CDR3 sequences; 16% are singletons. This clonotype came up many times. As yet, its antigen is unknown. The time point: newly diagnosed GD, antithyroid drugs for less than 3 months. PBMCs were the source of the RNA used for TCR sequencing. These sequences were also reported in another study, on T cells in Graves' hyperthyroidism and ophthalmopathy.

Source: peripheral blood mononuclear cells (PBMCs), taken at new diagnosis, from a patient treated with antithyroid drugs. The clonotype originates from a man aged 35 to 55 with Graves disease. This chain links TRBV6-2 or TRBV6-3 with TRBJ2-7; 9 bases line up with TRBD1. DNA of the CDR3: TGTGCCAGCAAGCAAGGACAGGGGCAATACGAGCAGTACTTC. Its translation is CASKQGQGQYEQYF.